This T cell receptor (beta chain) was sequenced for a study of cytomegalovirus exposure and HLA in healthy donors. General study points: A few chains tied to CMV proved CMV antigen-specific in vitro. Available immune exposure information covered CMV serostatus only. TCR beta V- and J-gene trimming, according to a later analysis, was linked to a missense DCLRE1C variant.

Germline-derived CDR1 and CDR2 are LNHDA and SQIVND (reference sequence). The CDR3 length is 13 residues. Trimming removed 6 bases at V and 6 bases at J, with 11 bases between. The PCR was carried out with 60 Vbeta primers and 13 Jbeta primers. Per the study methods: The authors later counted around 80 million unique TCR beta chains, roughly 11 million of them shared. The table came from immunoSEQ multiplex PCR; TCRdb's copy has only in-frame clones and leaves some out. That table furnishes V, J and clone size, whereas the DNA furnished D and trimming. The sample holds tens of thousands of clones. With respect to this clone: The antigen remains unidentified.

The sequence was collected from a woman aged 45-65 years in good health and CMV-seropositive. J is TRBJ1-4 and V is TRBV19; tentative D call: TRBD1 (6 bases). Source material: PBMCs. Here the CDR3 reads CASSPNRDEKLFF. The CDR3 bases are TGTGCCAGTAGCCCTAACAGGGATGAAAAACTGTTTTTT.